This record covers a single T cell receptor beta chain. Its specificity is unknown. The entry originates in a study of T-cell memory formation after mild COVID-19. Points from the study as a whole: For contracting clones, CD4+ ones sat mainly in CM and EM, CD8+ in EMRA. Later expanders leaned toward CD4+, whereas clones contracting from day 15 to 85 were balanced CD4/CD8.

TCRdb re-called the 5' RACE reads through MiXCR, storing one row per CDR3 protein. The sample shows some 600,000 distinct CDR3 sequences, 17% of them seen only once. The sample comprised PBMCs or a T cell subset sorted from them (not recorded which). The source is an adult woman who had mild COVID-19 (a few samples of this study predate the infection). Cell type and time point are not known.

CDR3 sequence (DNA): TGTGCCAGCAGCCTCGGCGGACTGGGCGAGCAGTACTTC. Amino acid sequence: CASSLGGLGEQYF. The chain uses TRBV7-2 and TRBJ2-7, with D possibly being TRBD2 (5 bases). The CDR3 runs 13 residues. V was clipped by 5 bases and J by 6 bases, with 14 bases between them. CDR1 and CDR2 (germline): SGHTA, FQGNSA.